A selection of T cell receptor beta chains follows, all from one sample in a study of T-cell reconstitution after alpha-beta-depleted transplantation in children. In TCRdb, the PCR reads were re-called with MiXCR into one record per CDR3 protein. This table holds hundreds of thousands of distinct CDR3 sequences, roughly 17% found once. This specimen consisted of PBMCs from the stem cell graft donor, obtained from the stem cell graft. All receptors derive from a human donor who donated a stem cell graft to a child with acute myeloid leukemia. CDR3s include the opening cysteine and the closing phenylalanine or tryptophan. The D gene is left open where the match is weak. Not all rows give a size; the values are once, few, many and, for expanded clones, a class.

TRBJ1-1 | - | - | 14 | TRBV7-2 | CASSLNGGDTEAFF | TGTGCCAGCAGCTTAAATGGGGGCGACACTGAAGCTTTCTTT
TRBJ2-2 | - | once | 15 | TRBV20-1 | CSAPRGRVNTGELFF | TGCAGTGCTCCTAGAGGGAGAGTGAACACCGGGGAGCTGTTTTTT
TRBJ2-7 | - | many | 13 | TRBV20-1 | CSAIKPGSYEQYF | TGCAGTGCTATTAAGCCAGGGTCCTACGAGCAGTACTTC
TRBJ2-4 | - | few | 14 | TRBV18 | CASSQEGDGGIQYF | TGTGCCAGCTCACAAGAGGGAGACGGGGGCATTCAGTACTTC
TRBJ2-1 | - | - | 14 | TRBV24-1 | CATSDFYRQNEQFF | TGTGCCACCAGTGATTTTTACCGCCAGAATGAGCAGTTCTTC
TRBJ2-5 | - | - | 13 | TRBV25-1 | CASSLTSRETQYF | TGTGCCAGCAGTCTGACGTCTCGTGAGACCCAGTACTTC
TRBJ2-5 | TRBD1 | - | 15 | TRBV27 | CASSIGTGPQETQYF | TGTGCCAGCAGTATCGGGACAGGGCCCCAAGAGACCCAGTACTTC
TRBJ2-7 | - | many | 14 | TRBV20-1 | CSARDLVGPYEQYF | TGCAGTGCTAGAGATCTCGTCGGACCCTACGAGCAGTACTTC
TRBJ1-1 | TRBD1 | many | 14 | TRBV20-1 | CSAVRTGKNTEAFF | TGCAGTGCCGTGCGGACAGGGAAGAACACTGAAGCTTTCTTT
TRBJ2-3 | - | many | 16 | TRBV6-5 | CASSYVLGTGPDTQYF | TGTGCCAGCAGTTACGTACTCGGGACGGGACCGGATACGCAGTATTTT
TRBJ2-2 | TRBD1 | few | 17 | TRBV5-1 | CASSLQQTGIDTGELFF | TGCGCCAGCAGCTTACAACAGACAGGGATCGACACCGGGGAGCTGTTTTTT
TRBJ2-3 | TRBD1 | - | 16 | TRBV7-9 | CASSLIRDRGLDTQYF | TGTGCCAGCAGCTTAATACGGGACAGGGGGCTAGATACGCAGTATTTT
TRBJ1-2 | - | few | 13 | TRBV29-1 | CSVSPGANYGYTF | TGCAGCGTATCCCCGGGGGCAAACTATGGCTACACCTTC
TRBJ2-2 | - | - | 13 | TRBV7-3 | CASSPPSGGELFF | TGTGCCAGCAGCCCCCCCTCGGGCGGGGAGCTGTTTTTT
TRBJ1-6 | - | - | 15 | TRBV28 | CASSLLSSYNSPLHF | TGTGCCAGCAGCCTTCTTAGCTCCTATAATTCACCCCTCCACTTT
TRBJ1-5 | - | - | 15 | TRBV5-1 | CASSSHGDSNQPQHF | TGCGCCAGCAGCTCCCACGGAGATAGCAATCAGCCCCAGCATTTT
TRBJ1-2 | - | many | 15 | TRBV20-1 | CSASNGLVANYGYTF | TGCAGTGCTAGTAATGGTCTAGTAGCTAACTATGGCTACACCTTC
TRBJ2-5 | - | many | 15 | TRBV10-3 | CAISELPYGQETQYF | TGTGCCATCAGTGAGCTCCCCTATGGGCAGGAGACCCAGTACTTC
TRBJ2-3 | TRBD1 | - | 16 | TRBV6-2/TRBV6-3 | CASSYSGDRVWEPQYF | TGTGCCAGCAGTTACTCGGGGGACAGGGTCTGGGAGCCGCAGTATTTT
TRBJ2-2 | - | many | 14 | TRBV29-1 | CSVASLLNTGELFF | TGCAGCGTTGCAAGCTTATTGAACACCGGGGAGCTGTTTTTT
TRBJ2-5 | - | many | 14 | TRBV6-1 | CAIGGRGPFETQYF | TGTGCCATCGGAGGGAGGGGGCCTTTTGAGACCCAGTACTTC
TRBJ2-3 | - | few | 15 | TRBV27 | CASSDGGRAADTQYF | TGTGCCAGCAGTGACGGCGGGCGGGCGGCAGATACGCAGTATTTT
TRBJ1-1 | - | - | 13 | TRBV29-1 | CSVVGRMNTEAFF | TGCAGCGTTGTTGGGCGGATGAACACTGAAGCTTTCTTT
TRBJ2-1 | - | many | 17 | TRBV7-9 | CASSLEQRQAPHNEQFF | TGTGCCAGCAGCTTAGAGCAGAGACAGGCCCCCCACAATGAGCAGTTCTTC
TRBJ2-3 | - | - | 15 | TRBV20-1 | CSAREIGGIPDTQYF | TGCAGTGCTAGAGAAATTGGAGGCATCCCAGATACGCAGTATTTT
TRBJ1-2 | - | few | 17 | TRBV16 | CASSPPSGGQSDYGYTF | TGTGCCAGCAGCCCCCCGTCGGGGGGGCAAAGTGACTATGGCTACACCTTC
TRBJ2-2 | - | few | 14 | TRBV20-1 | CSARGGYTTGELFF | TGCAGTGCTAGAGGGGGGTACACCACCGGGGAGCTGTTTTTT
TRBJ2-1 | - | - | 15 | TRBV10-3 | CAISVGDTHYNEQFF | TGTGCCATCAGTGTTGGGGACACCCACTACAATGAGCAGTTCTTC
TRBJ2-5 | - | few | 12 | TRBV10-3 | CAIRGTQETQYF | TGTGCCATCAGGGGGACCCAAGAGACCCAGTACTTC
TRBJ2-3 | - | - | 12 | TRBV7-2 | CASSLAERTQYF | TGTGCCAGCAGCTTAGCGGAGAGGACGCAGTATTTT
TRBJ1-6 | - | many | 15 | TRBV5-1 | CASSLEGQSNSPLHF | TGTGCCAGCAGCTTAGAAGGACAGTCGAATTCACCCCTCCACTTT
TRBJ2-7 | TRBD1 | many | 16 | TRBV4-3 | CASSQDWRDRGYEQYF | TGCGCCAGCAGCCAAGATTGGAGGGACAGGGGCTACGAGCAGTACTTC
TRBJ1-1 | - | - | 13 | TRBV5-5 | CASSSDINTEAFF | TGTGCCAGCAGCTCTGACATAAACACTGAAGCTTTCTTT
TRBJ1-2 | TRBD1 | many | 13 | TRBV7-2 | CASSPTTGRGYTF | TGTGCCAGCAGCCCGACGACAGGGAGGGGCTACACCTTC
TRBJ2-2 | TRBD2 | - | 16 | TRBV20-1 | CSARSLAGGRAGELFF | TGCAGTGCTAGATCGCTAGCGGGGGGGCGTGCCGGGGAGCTGTTTTTT
TRBJ2-1 | - | - | 14 | TRBV7-9 | CASSPTGGAPEQFF | TGTGCCAGCAGCCCCACTGGCGGGGCCCCTGAGCAGTTCTTC
TRBJ1-4 | - | many | 14 | TRBV6-1 | CATSTTATNEKLFF | TGTGCCACTTCAACCACGGCAACTAATGAAAAACTGTTTTTT
TRBJ2-5 | - | - | 13 | TRBV29-1 | CSVPSQGQETQYF | TGCAGCGTTCCCTCTCAGGGACAAGAGACCCAGTACTTC
TRBJ2-3 | - | many | 15 | TRBV7-2 | CASSDQGTNTDTQYF | TGTGCCAGCAGCGACCAGGGGACCAACACAGATACGCAGTATTTT
TRBJ2-7 | TRBD2 | many | 16 | TRBV6-1 | CASRGRESGKTYEQYF | TGTGCCAGCAGAGGGCGGGAGTCAGGGAAAACCTACGAGCAGTACTTC
TRBJ2-1 | - | many | 12 | TRBV20-1 | CSARGASFEQFF | TGCAGTGCTAGAGGCGCTAGCTTTGAGCAGTTCTTC
TRBJ1-3 | - | - | 16 | TRBV7-2 | CASSRGAAQTGNTIYF | TGTGCCAGCAGCCGGGGGGCAGCGCAGACTGGAAACACCATATATTTT